This is a list of T cell receptor beta chains from one sample in a study of blood T cells in healthy people across ages. MiXCR was run by TCRdb on the 5' RACE reads, yielding one entry per CDR3 protein. This table has roughly 1.9 million distinct CDR3 sequences, roughly two fifths appearing once. Sequences were obtained from blood. All receptors derive from a human donor in good health. Each CDR3 is given with its conserved first and last residue. Each record gives: clone size, D gene, V gene, J gene, CDR3 DNA, CDR3 protein. The D gene is left open where the match is weak. Clone size appears in some rows only: once, few, many, or a class for an expanded clone.

abundance: few
d_gene: .
v_gene: TRBV9
j_gene: TRBJ2-7
CDR3nt: TGTGCCAGCAGCGTAGGGGGGCACTCCTACGAGCAGTACTTC
CDR3aa: CASSVGGHSYEQYF

abundance: .
d_gene: .
v_gene: TRBV18
j_gene: TRBJ2-5
CDR3nt: TGTGCCAGCTCCACCATGTTTACAGGGACCCAAGAGACCCAGTACTTC
CDR3aa: CASSTMFTGTQETQYF

abundance: few
d_gene: TRBD1
v_gene: TRBV7-9
j_gene: TRBJ2-3
CDR3nt: TGTGCCAGCAGCCCGACAGGGAAGGGCGATACGCAGTATTTT
CDR3aa: CASSPTGKGDTQYF

abundance: .
d_gene: .
v_gene: TRBV9
j_gene: TRBJ2-1
CDR3nt: TGTGCCAGCAGCGTAGATCTGGCGGGGCGGTACAATGAGCAGTTCTTC
CDR3aa: CASSVDLAGRYNEQFF

abundance: .
d_gene: .
v_gene: TRBV4-1
j_gene: TRBJ2-7
CDR3nt: TGCGCCAGCAGCCAAGTCTTTGACGCCTACGAGCAGTACTTC
CDR3aa: CASSQVFDAYEQYF

abundance: few
d_gene: .
v_gene: TRBV5-1
j_gene: TRBJ2-7
CDR3nt: TGCGCCAGCAGCTTGGTATCGGGAGATAGGTACGAGCAGTACTTC
CDR3aa: CASSLVSGDRYEQYF

abundance: .
d_gene: TRBD1
v_gene: TRBV7-2
j_gene: TRBJ1-2
CDR3nt: TGTGCCAGCAGCAAGGGGGCGCGGGACTATGGCTACACCTTC
CDR3aa: CASSKGARDYGYTF

abundance: few
d_gene: .
v_gene: TRBV20-1
j_gene: TRBJ1-2
CDR3nt: TGCAGTGCTAGTCAGGGGACTAACTATGGCTACACCTTC
CDR3aa: CSASQGTNYGYTF

abundance: few
d_gene: TRBD2
v_gene: TRBV20-1
j_gene: TRBJ2-3
CDR3nt: TGCAGTGCCGTGCCCGGGGGAGCGGGGGAGTACACAGATACGCAGTATTTT
CDR3aa: CSAVPGGAGEYTDTQYF

abundance: .
d_gene: .
v_gene: TRBV7-9
j_gene: TRBJ1-5
CDR3nt: TGTGCCAGCAGCTTATCTTGGACCGAGAATCAGCCCCAGCATTTT
CDR3aa: CASSLSWTENQPQHF

abundance: .
d_gene: TRBD1
v_gene: TRBV13
j_gene: TRBJ1-3
CDR3nt: TGTGCCAGCAGCTTAGACGGAGGACAGGGAAGAGGAAACACCATATATTTT
CDR3aa: CASSLDGGQGRGNTIYF

abundance: .
d_gene: .
v_gene: TRBV9
j_gene: TRBJ1-2
CDR3nt: TGTGCCAGCAGCCCAATTATATATAAGAACTATGGCTACACCTTC
CDR3aa: CASSPIIYKNYGYTF

abundance: few
d_gene: TRBD1
v_gene: TRBV6-1
j_gene: TRBJ2-7
CDR3nt: TGTGCCAGCAGTGAATCAGGGACAGCTTACGAGCAGTACTTC
CDR3aa: CASSESGTAYEQYF

abundance: .
d_gene: .
v_gene: TRBV4-2
j_gene: TRBJ1-6
CDR3nt: TGTGCCAGCAGCCAAGAAGGGTTCGATTCACCCCTCCACTTT
CDR3aa: CASSQEGFDSPLHF

abundance: .
d_gene: .
v_gene: TRBV3-1
j_gene: TRBJ2-7
CDR3nt: TGTGCCAGCAGCCATTTCGGGGACGAATCCTACGAGCAGTACTTC
CDR3aa: CASSHFGDESYEQYF

abundance: .
d_gene: .
v_gene: TRBV9
j_gene: TRBJ1-1
CDR3nt: TGTGCCAGCAGTGTAGTGGGGTTTTCGGAAGCTTTCTTT
CDR3aa: CASSVVGFSEAFF

abundance: .
d_gene: TRBD1
v_gene: TRBV24-1
j_gene: TRBJ2-5
CDR3nt: TGTGCCACCAGTGATTACCTTGACAGGGAAGGGACCCAGTACTTC
CDR3aa: CATSDYLDREGTQYF

abundance: .
d_gene: TRBD2
v_gene: TRBV20-1
j_gene: TRBJ2-3
CDR3nt: TGCAGTGCCATGACTAGCGGGGTAGATACGCAGTATTTT
CDR3aa: CSAMTSGVDTQYF

abundance: .
d_gene: .
v_gene: TRBV7-9
j_gene: TRBJ1-1
CDR3nt: TGTGCCAGCAGCCAGGGGTTCACTGAAGCTTTCTTT
CDR3aa: CASSQGFTEAFF

abundance: few
d_gene: TRBD1
v_gene: TRBV6-1
j_gene: TRBJ1-2
CDR3nt: TGTGCCAGCAGTGAGGGACAGATCCTTTATGGCTACACCTTC
CDR3aa: CASSEGQILYGYTF

abundance: once
d_gene: TRBD1
v_gene: TRBV14
j_gene: TRBJ2-7
CDR3nt: TGTGCCAGCAGCCCCTATACCGGGACAGGGGTCGTCTACGAGCAGTACTTC
CDR3aa: CASSPYTGTGVVYEQYF

abundance: .
d_gene: .
v_gene: TRBV5-1
j_gene: TRBJ1-2
CDR3nt: TGCGCCAGCAGCTCTTTAGGGCCACCGGGCTACACCTTC
CDR3aa: CASSSLGPPGYTF

abundance: many
d_gene: TRBD1
v_gene: TRBV28
j_gene: TRBJ2-7
CDR3nt: TGTGCCAGCAGTCCATCCGGGACAGGGAGACGTTACGAGCAGTACTTC
CDR3aa: CASSPSGTGRRYEQYF

abundance: many
d_gene: TRBD2
v_gene: TRBV4-2
j_gene: TRBJ2-5
CDR3nt: TGTGCCAGCAGCCAAGGACTAGCGGGGGCGAATACGCGAGAGACCCAGTACTTC
CDR3aa: CASSQGLAGANTRETQYF

abundance: .
d_gene: TRBD2
v_gene: TRBV29-1
j_gene: TRBJ2-7
CDR3nt: TGCAGCGCCCAGAGCGGGGGGGCCGGGGGCGAGCAGTACTTC
CDR3aa: CSAQSGGAGGEQYF

abundance: once
d_gene: .
v_gene: TRBV11-2
j_gene: TRBJ2-2
CDR3nt: TGTGCCAGCAGCCTTCACATCCTCGGGGTCACCGGGGAGCTGTTTTTT
CDR3aa: CASSLHILGVTGELFF

abundance: .
d_gene: TRBD1
v_gene: TRBV20-1
j_gene: TRBJ1-4
CDR3nt: TGCAGTGCCCGGGACAGGCGTAATGAAAAACTGTTTTTT
CDR3aa: CSARDRRNEKLFF